This TCR beta chain was obtained from a study of CD8+ T cells in alopecia areata. Regarding treatment: oral pan-JAK inhibitor, 5-10 mg twice daily. Extraction and reverse transcription of RNA yielded cDNA as the sequencing template. The assay was immunoSEQ multiplex PCR, and TCRdb's table has in-frame clones only and misses some. The data hold 130,000 to 150,000 clones, with around 82% observed a single time. Losses at the gene ends were 1 base for V and 4 bases for J; bases not matched to a gene: 11. The CDR3 runs 17 residues. Germline V gene data show CDR1 as LGHNA and CDR2 as YSLEER. This receptor was obtained from a human donor with alopecia areata. This sequence joins TRBV4-3 and TRBJ2-5, with TRBD2 identical over 8 bases. Here the sequenced sample was CD8+ T cells sorted from blood, taken at week 4, from a patient treated with tofacitinib. As DNA, the CDR3 is TGCGCCAGCAGCCAAGGGCCAGCGGGGGTTTTACGAGAGACCCAGTACTTC. Protein: CASSQGPAGVLRETQYF.